This is a list of T cell receptor beta chains from one sample in a study of Ad26.COV2.S vaccination and SARS-CoV-2 variants. Some clones are missing from TCRdb's copy, which holds only in-frame ones; the method was immunoSEQ multiplex PCR. This sample has about 140,000 clones, with 75% to 90% found just once. Sample: peripheral blood, taken after recovery from COVID-19. The source is a human donor who had recovered from COVID-19. The CDR3 runs from the conserved cysteine through the conserved F or W. D genes are given only for firm matches. The size entry is marked missing in some rows and otherwise reads once, few, many or a size class.

size: -; V: TRBV27; J: TRBJ2-6; D: -; DNA: TGTGCCAGATCCACTTGGGTCTCGACAGACCCCTCTGGGGCCAACGTCCTGACTTTC; CDR3: CARSTWVSTDPSGANVLTF
size: -; V: TRBV6-2/TRBV6-3; J: TRBJ2-6; D: -; DNA: TGTGCCAGCAGTCTAGGCTCTGGGGCCAACGTCCTGACTTTC; CDR3: CASSLGSGANVLTF
size: -; V: TRBV7-9; J: TRBJ1-2; D: TRBD1; DNA: TGTGCCAGCAGCGGCCGGGACAGGGGGAACTATGGCTACACCTTC; CDR3: CASSGRDRGNYGYTF
size: -; V: TRBV6-5; J: TRBJ1-2; D: -; DNA: TGTGCCAGCAGTTACTTGGGGGTCAAAGGCTACACCTTC; CDR3: CASSYLGVKGYTF
size: -; V: TRBV6-2/TRBV6-3; J: TRBJ1-2; D: -; DNA: TGTGCCAGCAGTCCGACGGCCTATGGCTACACCTTC; CDR3: CASSPTAYGYTF
size: -; V: TRBV5-4; J: TRBJ1-1; D: -; DNA: TGTGCCAGCAGATCCCGGGACACCGATGAAGCTTTCTTT; CDR3: CASRSRDTDEAFF
size: once; V: TRBV5-1; J: TRBJ2-3; D: -; DNA: TGCGCCAGCAGCTCGGGAGTATATGGAGATACGCAGTATTTT; CDR3: CASSSGVYGDTQYF
size: medium-sized; V: TRBV7-9; J: TRBJ1-3; D: -; DNA: TGTGCCAGCAGCCATACCCCCGGGGGGGCACCCGAGCCTGGAAACACCATATATTTT; CDR3: CASSHTPGGAPEPGNTIYF
size: -; V: TRBV19; J: TRBJ2-7; D: TRBD1; DNA: TGTGCCAGTAGTGCACAGGGGCTTACCTACGAGCAGTACTTC; CDR3: CASSAQGLTYEQYF
size: -; V: TRBV7-8; J: TRBJ2-7; D: -; DNA: TGTGCCAGCAGCTCGACAGTCTCCTACGAGCAGTACTTC; CDR3: CASSSTVSYEQYF
size: -; V: TRBV19; J: TRBJ1-2; D: -; DNA: TGTGCCAGTAGTATGGCCCCGGCGAACTATGGCTACACCTTC; CDR3: CASSMAPANYGYTF
size: -; V: TRBV6-5; J: TRBJ2-7; D: TRBD1; DNA: TGTGCCAGCAGCCCCGGGACAGGGATGTCCTACGAGCAGTACTTC; CDR3: CASSPGTGMSYEQYF
size: -; V: TRBV19; J: TRBJ2-2; D: TRBD2; DNA: TGTGCCAGTAGTACCCGACTAGCGGGGGACACCGGGGAGCTGTTTTTT; CDR3: CASSTRLAGDTGELFF